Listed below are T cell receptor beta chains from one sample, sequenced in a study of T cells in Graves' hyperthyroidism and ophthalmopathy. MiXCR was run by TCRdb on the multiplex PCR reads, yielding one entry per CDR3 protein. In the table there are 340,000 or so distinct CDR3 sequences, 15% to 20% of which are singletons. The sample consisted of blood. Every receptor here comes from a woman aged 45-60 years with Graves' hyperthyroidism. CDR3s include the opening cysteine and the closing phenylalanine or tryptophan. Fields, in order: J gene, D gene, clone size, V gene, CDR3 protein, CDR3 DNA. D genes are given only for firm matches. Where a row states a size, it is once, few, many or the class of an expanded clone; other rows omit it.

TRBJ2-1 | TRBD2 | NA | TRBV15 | CATSSGLADEQFF | TGTGCCACCAGCAGCGGACTAGCTGATGAGCAGTTCTTC
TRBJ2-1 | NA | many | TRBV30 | CAWRGLGTGSYNEQFF | TGTGCCTGGAGAGGGTTGGGGACTGGCTCCTACAATGAGCAGTTCTTC
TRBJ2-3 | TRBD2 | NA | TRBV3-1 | CASSQVSRLAGDTDTQYF | TGTGCCAGCAGCCAAGTATCCCGTCTAGCGGGGGACACAGATACGCAGTATTTT
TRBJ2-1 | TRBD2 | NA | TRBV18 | CASSPPSGRANYNEQFF | TGTGCCAGCTCACCTCCCAGCGGGAGGGCCAACTACAATGAGCAGTTCTTC
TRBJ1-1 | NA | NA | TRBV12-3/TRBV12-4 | CASSFGGTEAFF | TGTGCCAGCAGTTTTGGGGGGACTGAAGCTTTCTTT
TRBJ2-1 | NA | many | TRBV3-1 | CASRFTGNRNEQFF | TGTGCCAGCAGGTTCACGGGGAACCGCAATGAGCAGTTCTTC
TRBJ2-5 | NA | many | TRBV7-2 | CASSPLETQYF | TGTGCCAGCAGCCCCCTGGAGACCCAGTACTTC
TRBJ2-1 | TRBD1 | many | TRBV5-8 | CASSSGTGGNEQFF | TGTGCCAGCAGCTCCGGGACAGGGGGCAATGAGCAGTTCTTC
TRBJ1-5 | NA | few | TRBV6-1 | CASSRGYGDQPQHF | TGTGCCAGCAGCCGGGGGTACGGAGATCAGCCCCAGCATTTT
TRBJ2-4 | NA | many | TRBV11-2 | CASTQELAKNIQYF | TGTGCCAGCACCCAGGAGCTAGCCAAAAACATTCAGTACTTC
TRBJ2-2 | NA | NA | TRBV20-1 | CSAYGAVRTGELFF | TGCAGTGCCTACGGGGCAGTTCGAACCGGGGAGCTGTTTTTT
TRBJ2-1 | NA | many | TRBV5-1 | CASSFSAYNEQFF | TGCGCCAGCAGCTTTTCCGCCTACAATGAGCAGTTCTTC
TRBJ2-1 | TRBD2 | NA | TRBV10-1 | CASSVAGEYNEQFF | TGCGCCAGCAGTGTGGCGGGGGAATACAATGAGCAGTTCTTC
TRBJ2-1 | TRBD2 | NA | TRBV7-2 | CASRGGLAGALGEQFF | TGTGCCAGCAGGGGGGGACTAGCGGGAGCTCTGGGTGAGCAGTTCTTC
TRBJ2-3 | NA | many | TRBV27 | CASSPHTADTQYF | TGTGCCAGCAGTCCCCACACGGCAGATACGCAGTATTTT
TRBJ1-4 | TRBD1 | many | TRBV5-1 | CASSRGQGAGEKLFF | TGCGCCAGCAGCCGGGGACAGGGGGCAGGTGAAAAACTGTTTTTT
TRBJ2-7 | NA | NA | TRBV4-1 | CASTGSSYEQYF | TGCGCCAGCACCGGGAGCTCCTACGAGCAGTACTTC
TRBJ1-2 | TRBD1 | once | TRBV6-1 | CASSPRQGRAYGYTF | TGTGCCAGCAGTCCCAGACAGGGGAGGGCCTATGGCTACACCTTC
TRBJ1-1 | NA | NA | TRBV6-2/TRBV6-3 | CASSAFQDRNAEAFF | TGTGCCAGCAGTGCCTTTCAGGACCGGAACGCTGAAGCTTTCTTT
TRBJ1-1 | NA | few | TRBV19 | CASSPADNMNTEAFF | TGTGCCAGTAGTCCGGCTGATAACATGAACACTGAAGCTTTCTTT
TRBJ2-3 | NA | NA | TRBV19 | CASSIQGETDTQYF | TGTGCCAGTAGTATCCAGGGTGAGACAGATACGCAGTATTTT
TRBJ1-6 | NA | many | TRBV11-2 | CASSPETGNNSPLHF | TGTGCCAGCAGCCCGGAAACAGGGAATAATTCACCCCTCCACTTT
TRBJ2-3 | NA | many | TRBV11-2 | CASSPGPTDTQYF | TGTGCCAGCAGCCCTGGACCTACAGATACGCAGTATTTT
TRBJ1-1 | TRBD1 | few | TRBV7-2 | CASSLALGTGGTEAFF | TGTGCCAGCAGCCTCGCCCTGGGGACAGGCGGGACTGAAGCTTTCTTT
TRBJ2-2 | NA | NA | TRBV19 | CASSIYPGGQAGELFF | TGTGCCAGTAGTATCTACCCTGGGGGGCAAGCCGGGGAGCTGTTTTTT
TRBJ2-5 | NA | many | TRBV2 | CASSLLRGETQYF | TGTGCCAGCAGTCTCCTCAGGGGAGAGACCCAGTACTTC
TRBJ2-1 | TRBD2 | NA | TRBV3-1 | CASSLRLAEQFF | TGTGCCAGCAGTTTGAGACTAGCTGAGCAGTTCTTC
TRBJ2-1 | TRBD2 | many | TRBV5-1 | CASSLVASGRQGEQFF | TGCGCCAGCAGCTTGGTGGCTAGCGGGAGACAGGGGGAGCAGTTCTTC
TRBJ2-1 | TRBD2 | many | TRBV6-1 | CASSESTSGGVEQFF | TGTGCCAGCAGTGAATCGACTAGCGGGGGGGTGGAGCAGTTCTTC
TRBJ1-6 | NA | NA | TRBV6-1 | CASTPGWEIYSYNSPLHF | TGTGCCAGCACCCCCGGGTGGGAGATTTACTCCTATAATTCACCCCTCCACTTT
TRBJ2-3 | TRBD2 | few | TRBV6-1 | CAARTRYSTDTQYF | TGTGCCGCCAGGACTAGATATAGCACAGATACGCAGTATTTT
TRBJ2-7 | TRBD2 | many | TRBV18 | CASSPRAGGFSNEQYF | TGTGCCAGCTCACCCCGAGCGGGAGGGTTCAGCAACGAGCAGTACTTC
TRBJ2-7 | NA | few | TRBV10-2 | CASSEMGGYEQYF | TGCGCCAGCAGTGAGATGGGCGGGTACGAGCAGTACTTC
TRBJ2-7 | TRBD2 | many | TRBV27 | CASKTREGFEQYF | TGTGCCTCCAAGACGCGGGAGGGATTCGAGCAGTACTTC
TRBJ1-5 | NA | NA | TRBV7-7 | CASTGPDRVDNQPQHF | TGTGCTAGCACAGGACCGGATCGGGTGGACAATCAGCCCCAGCATTTT
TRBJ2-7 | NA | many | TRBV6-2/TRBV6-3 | CASSYPGTPEGPYEQYF | TGTGCCAGCAGTTACCCAGGGACCCCAGAAGGGCCTTACGAGCAGTACTTC
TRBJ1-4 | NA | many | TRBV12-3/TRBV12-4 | CASGGGTNEKLFF | TGTGCCAGCGGAGGAGGGACTAATGAAAAACTGTTTTTT
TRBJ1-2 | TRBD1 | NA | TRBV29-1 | CSVGDSKIYGYTF | TGCAGCGTGGGGGACAGCAAGATCTATGGCTACACCTTC
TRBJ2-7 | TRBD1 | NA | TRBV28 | CASSSPGQGTEQYF | TGTGCCAGCAGTTCACCGGGACAGGGGACCGAGCAGTACTTC
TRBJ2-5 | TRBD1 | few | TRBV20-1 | CSAIPGTGGTETQYF | TGCAGTGCGATTCCCGGGACAGGGGGGACAGAGACCCAGTACTTC
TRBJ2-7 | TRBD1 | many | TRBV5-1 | CASSRTGQLAYEQYF | TGCGCCAGCAGCCGCACGGGACAGCTTGCCTACGAGCAGTACTTC
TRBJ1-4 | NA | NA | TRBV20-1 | CSARTRGATNEKLFF | TGCAGTGCTAGGACACGAGGCGCAACTAATGAAAAACTGTTTTTT
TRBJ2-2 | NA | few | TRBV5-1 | CASSSSGTLTGELFF | TGCGCCAGCAGCTCATCCGGGACCCTTACCGGGGAGCTGTTTTTT
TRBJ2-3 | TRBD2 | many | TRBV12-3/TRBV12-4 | CASSPTSGRRTDTQYF | TGTGCCAGCAGTCCGACTAGCGGGAGACGCACAGATACGCAGTATTTT
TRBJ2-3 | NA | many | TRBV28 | CASTRGSRDTQYF | TGTGCCAGCACCCGCGGTAGTCGGGATACGCAGTATTTT
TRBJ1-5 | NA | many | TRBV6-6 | CASSYGILSNQPQHF | TGTGCCAGCAGTTACGGGATCCTCAGCAATCAGCCCCAGCATTTT
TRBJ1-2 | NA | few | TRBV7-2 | CASSFSGGNYGYTF | TGTGCCAGCAGCTTCTCGGGGGGGAACTATGGCTACACCTTC
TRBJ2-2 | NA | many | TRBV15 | CATSRDQLVTNTGELFF | TGTGCCACCAGCAGAGATCAGTTAGTCACGAACACCGGGGAGCTGTTTTTT
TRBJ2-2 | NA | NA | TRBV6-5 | CASSYSSGTNTGELFF | TGTGCCAGCAGTTACTCATCCGGTACGAACACCGGGGAGCTGTTTTTT
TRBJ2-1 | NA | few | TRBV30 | CAWSIAGGEQFF | TGTGCCTGGAGTATTGCTGGTGGTGAGCAGTTCTTC
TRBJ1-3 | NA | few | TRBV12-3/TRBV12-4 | CASRPAGFSGNTIYF | TGTGCCAGCAGACCAGCTGGCTTCTCTGGAAACACCATATATTTT
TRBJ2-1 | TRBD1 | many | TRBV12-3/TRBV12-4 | CASSPGQGNSEQFF | TGTGCCAGCAGCCCGGGACAGGGGAATTCTGAGCAGTTCTTC
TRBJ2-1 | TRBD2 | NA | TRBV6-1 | CASTRLAGGPSNEQFF | TGTGCCAGCACCCGACTAGCGGGAGGGCCGAGCAATGAGCAGTTCTTC
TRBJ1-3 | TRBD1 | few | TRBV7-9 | CASSTNRGNSGNTIYF | TGTGCCAGCAGCACCAACAGGGGGAACTCTGGAAACACCATATATTTT
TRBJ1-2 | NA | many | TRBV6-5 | CASSYRGTRSGYTF | TGTGCCAGCAGTTACAGGGGGACCAGGAGTGGCTACACCTTC
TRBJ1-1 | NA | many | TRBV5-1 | CASSPTPTNTEAFF | TGCGCCAGCAGCCCCACCCCAACGAACACTGAAGCTTTCTTT
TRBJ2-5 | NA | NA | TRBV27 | CASSFQARETQYF | TGTGCCAGCAGTTTCCAAGCTAGGGAGACCCAGTACTTC
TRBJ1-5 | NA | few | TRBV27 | CASSLSQPAYSNQPQHF | TGTGCCAGCAGTTTATCCCAGCCAGCATATAGCAATCAGCCCCAGCATTTT
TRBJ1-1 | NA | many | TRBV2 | CASHGNTEAFF | TGTGCCAGCCACGGGAACACTGAAGCTTTCTTT